The next 24 T cell receptor beta chains were all read from a single sample in a study of shared clonotypes between healthy human individuals. Positively selected for CCR7, the CD45RO-negative cells used as naive CD8 cells excluded terminally differentiated effector memory CD45RA+ cells. Sequencing used immunoSEQ multiplex PCR; TCRdb keeps in-frame clones, though not all of them. The profile shows about 590,000 clones, around 95% of them singletons. The sequenced material came from naive CD8+ T cells sorted from blood. Source of these receptors: a woman aged 25 to 39 in good health.

The chain combines TRBV6-1 with TRBJ2-5; D is unclear. The germline V gene has CDR1 MNHNS and CDR2 SASEGT. The CDR3 spans 13 residues. V was trimmed by 2 bases and J by 4 bases, leaving 8 bases between them. DNA of the CDR3: TGTGCCAGCAGTGAACTGGGTTCAGAGACCCAGTACTTC. It translates to CASSELGSETQYF.

V usage is TRBV6-6 and J usage is TRBJ2-7; perhaps D is TRBD1 or TRBD2 (5 bases each). V was cut by 6 bases and J by 9 bases, with 18 bases left in between. The germline V gene encodes CDR1 MNHNY and CDR2 SVGAGI (reference sequence). The CDR3 runs 13 residues. CDR3 sequence: CASSPDLGDWQYF. CDR3 coding DNA: TGTGCCAGCAGCCCCGATTTGGGGGATTGGCAGTACTTC.

This chain connects TRBV5-1 to TRBJ2-6, with 10 bases lining up with TRBD1. Trimming at V came to 3 bases and at J to 1 base, leaving 10 bases not matched to a gene. The CDR3 has 19 amino acids. Looked up from germline, CDR1 is SGHRS and CDR2 is YFSETQ. The DNA for the CDR3 is TGCGCCAGCAGCTACCTATACCCGGGACAGGGGTCTGGGGCCAACGTCCTGACTTTC. This encodes CASSYLYPGQGSGANVLTF.

The rearrangement links TRBV7-2 to TRBJ2-1; D uncertain. The CDR3 covers 12 residues. The V end was cut by 4 bases, the J end by 7 bases, with 8 bases between. In germline, CDR1 is SGHTA, CDR2 FQGNSA. CDR3 in DNA: TGTGCCAGCAGCTCCTCGGTTAATGAGCAGTTCTTC. It yields the protein CASSSSVNEQFF.

The CDR3 is CASSYRDSPLTDTQYF. In DNA, the CDR3 is TGTGCCAGCAGCTACCGGGACTCCCCTTTAACAGATACGCAGTATTTT. The chain employs TRBV13 and TRBJ2-3, with D perhaps TRBD2 (6 bases). Trimming removed 4 bases from V and 3 bases from J, with 17 bases in between. The CDR3 covers 16 residues. Germline-derived CDR1 and CDR2 are PRHDT and FYEKMQ (reference sequence).

The chain has TRBV9 and TRBJ1-5; D may be TRBD1 (6 bases). The V gene's germline CDR1 is SGDLS and CDR2 YYNGEE. V gave up 3 bases and J gave up 1 base, with 8 bases separating them. The CDR3 has 14 residues. Here the CDR3 DNA reads TGTGCCAGCAGCGAACAGGGCAGCAATCAGCCCCAGCATTTT. Its translation: CASSEQGSNQPQHF. Complete variable domain (other parts from reference TRBV9 and TRBJ1-5): DSGVTQTPKHLITATGQRVTLRCSPRSGDLSVYWYQQSLDQGLQFLIQYYNGEERAKGNILERFSAQQFPDLHSELNLSSLELGDSALYFCASSEQGSNQPQHFGDGTRLSIL.

This chain uses TRBV27 with TRBJ1-2; unclear D gene. The germline V and J ends were trimmed by 5 bases and 2 bases, with 9 bases remaining between them. Germline-derived CDR1 and CDR2 are MNHEY and SMNVEV (reference sequence). The CDR3 runs to 13 residues. The CDR3 DNA is TGTGCCAGCAGTGAGTCACACAACTATGGCTACACCTTC. Translating it yields CASSESHNYGYTF.

This chain joins TRBV7-9 and TRBJ2-7; D is ambiguous. The V end lost 2 bases, the J end lost 4 bases, and 9 bases lay between the germline ends. Germline CDR1 is SEHNR and CDR2 is FQNEAQ (reference sequence). The CDR3 runs to 13 residues. CDR3 in DNA: TGTGCCAGCAGCTTAAGTCCCTCTTACGAGCAGTACTTC. Its protein is CASSLSPSYEQYF.

The chain couples TRBV9 to TRBJ2-5; 11 bases line up with TRBD2. CDR3 length: 14 residues. CDR1 is SGDLS, CDR2 YYNGEE, per germline. After removal of 4 bases from V and 5 bases from J, the junction contained 4 bases not matched to a gene. Here the CDR3 reads CASSFRLAGETQYF. Here the CDR3 DNA reads TGTGCCAGCAGCTTTCGACTAGCGGGGGAGACCCAGTACTTC.

The V gene is TRBV29-1, the J gene TRBJ2-1, with 8 positions matching TRBD2. Germline CDR1 is SQVTM and CDR2 is ANQGSEA. CDR3 length: 15 residues. V lost 2 bases to trimming and J lost 5 bases; unmatched junction nucleotides: 8. The CDR3 is CSVEFGLAVNNEQFF. The CDR3 bases are TGCAGCGTTGAATTTGGACTAGCCGTAAACAATGAGCAGTTCTTC.

This chain connects TRBV28 to TRBJ1-3, with 8 positions matching TRBD1. Germline V gene data show CDR1 as MDHEN and CDR2 as SYDVKM. Trimming cost V 5 bases and J 4 bases; bases outside gene matches: 13. This CDR3 has 17 residues. The CDR3 is CASSPRRGRGLGNTIYF. The DNA of the CDR3 is TGTGCCAGCAGTCCCCGGAGGGGCAGGGGGCTAGGAAACACCATATATTTT.

A single count supports this clone. The rearrangement joins TRBV19 to TRBJ1-5; D gene ambiguous. The CDR3 loop spans 13 amino acids. From germline, CDR1 is LNHDA and CDR2 SQIVND (reference sequence). V was shortened by 3 bases and J by 4 bases, with 7 bases between the two germline ends. CDR3 loop: CASSISFNQPQHF. The DNA of the CDR3 is TGTGCCAGTAGTATCTCCTTTAATCAGCCCCAGCATTTT.

The chain carries TRBV9 and TRBJ2-2; D call uncertain. This CDR3 contains 14 residues. Germline CDR1 is SGDLS and CDR2 is YYNGEE. V was shortened by 4 bases and J by 8 bases, with 15 bases between the two germline ends. The CDR3 DNA is TGTGCCAGCAGCCCTCCGAGCCCTGGAGGGGAGCTGTTTTTT. Protein: CASSPPSPGGELFF.

The rearrangement uses TRBV11-2 and TRBJ2-1, with 7 positions matching TRBD2. Trimming removed 6 bases from V and 4 bases from J; junction bases left unmatched: 6. CDR3 length: 14 amino acids. The germline CDR1 and CDR2 sequences are SGHAT and FQNNGV. CDR3 amino acids: CASRTGTTYNEQFF. The DNA of the CDR3 is TGTGCCAGCAGGACCGGGACTACTTACAATGAGCAGTTCTTC.

The J gene is TRBJ2-7, the V gene TRBV7-8, with D tentatively TRBD1 (5 bases). CDR3 length: 18 residues. V lost 4 bases to trimming and J lost 1 base, with 23 bases between them. Germline V gene lookup returns CDR1 SGHVS and CDR2 FQNEAQ. CDR3 sequence (DNA): TGTGCCAGCAGCTCTAAAGGGGTGGGCCATCCTAAATCCTACGAGCAGTACTTC. Protein: CASSSKGVGHPKSYEQYF.

This chain links TRBV28 with TRBJ1-1, with D hard to call. Germline assignment: CDR1 MDHEN and CDR2 SYDVKM. V was shortened by 3 bases and J by 0 bases, with 5 bases between the two germline ends. This CDR3 is 13 amino acids long. The CDR3 is CASSFHVNTEAFF. The CDR3 DNA follows: TGTGCCAGCAGTTTTCACGTGAACACTGAAGCTTTCTTT.

The gene calls are TRBV2 and TRBJ2-1, with 7 nucleotides matching TRBD2. The ends lost 2 bases at V and 3 bases at J; junction bases unmatched: 7. From germline, CDR1 is SNHLY and CDR2 FYNNEI. This CDR3 has 16 amino acids. CDR3 nucleotides: TGTGCCAGCAGTGAATTTGGGGCTAGCGGCTACAATGAGCAGTTCTTC. It codes for CASSEFGASGYNEQFF.

V usage is TRBV7-9 and J usage is TRBJ1-2; maybe TRBD1 (6 bases). The V and J ends lost 2 bases and 8 bases respectively, with 12 bases between them. Germline assignment: CDR1 SEHNR and CDR2 FQNEAQ (reference sequence). The CDR3 has 13 residues. CDR3 DNA sequence: TGTGCCAGCAGCTTATTCAGGGGCTGGGGCTACACCTTC. It translates to CASSLFRGWGYTF. Drawing the rest from reference TRBV7-9 and TRBJ1-2, the complete variable domain is DTGVSQNPRHKITKRGQNVTFRCDPISEHNRLYWYRQTLGQGPEFLTYFQNEAQLEKSRLLSDRFSAERPKGSFSTLEIQRTEQGDSAMYLCASSLFRGWGYTFGSGTRLTVV.

The rearrangement joins TRBV4-1 to TRBJ1-1; D remains unclear. The CDR3 is 13 amino acids. The V gene lost 1 base and the J gene lost 3 bases, with 6 bases spanning the gap. Germline V gene data show CDR1 as MGHRA and CDR2 as YSYEKL. This chain's CDR3 is CASSQGLDTEAFF. The DNA for the CDR3 is TGCGCCAGCAGCCAAGGGCTTGACACTGAAGCTTTCTTT.

This chain connects TRBV11-2 to TRBJ2-7, with no clear D. Germline V gene lookup returns CDR1 SGHAT and CDR2 FQNNGV. The CDR3 sequence is 13 residues long. Trimming left V 3 bases short and J 3 bases short, with 9 bases between. The CDR3 coding sequence is TGTGCCAGCAGCTTCTCTGGAAGCTACGAGCAGTACTTC. It encodes CASSFSGSYEQYF.

The chain is built from TRBV28 and TRBJ1-2, with no clear D. Germline CDR1 and CDR2: MDHEN and SYDVKM. The V end lost 5 bases, the J end lost 3 bases, and 25 bases lay between the germline ends. CDR3 size: 18 residues. CDR3 in amino acids: CASSPDRFVSGLYYGYTF. As DNA, the CDR3 is TGTGCCAGCAGTCCCGACCGTTTTGTTTCCGGGCTCTACTATGGCTACACCTTC.

Worth noting for this clone: The sample carries other DNA sequences with the same CDR3. The chain has TRBV9 and TRBJ2-7; possibly TRBD2 for D (6 bases). CDR3 length equals 14 residues. CDR1 and CDR2 from the germline V gene are SGDLS and YYNGEE. Trimming removed 0 bases from V and 2 bases from J, with 9 bases in between. For the CDR3, the DNA is TGTGCCAGCAGCGTAGACGGCGGGGCCTACGAGCAGTACTTC. Protein sequence: CASSVDGGAYEQYF.

This chain joins TRBV27 and TRBJ2-7; 10 nucleotides agree with TRBD1. Germline loops: CDR1 MNHEY, CDR2 SMNVEV (reference sequence). The V and J ends lost 6 bases and 6 bases, in that order; junction bases with no gene match: 8. The CDR3 has 14 residues. CDR3 sequence reads: CASRMTGGPSEQYF. CDR3 DNA: TGTGCCAGCAGAATGACAGGGGGCCCGTCCGAGCAGTACTTC.

This clone has just one count. V and J are TRBV9 and TRBJ2-1; D gene unclear. The length of the CDR3 is 14 residues. V lost 0 bases and J 8 bases, leaving 12 bases between the germline ends. The germline V gene encodes CDR1 SGDLS and CDR2 YYNGEE. CDR3 amino acids: CASSVVARKDEQFF. The DNA for the CDR3 is TGTGCCAGCAGCGTAGTGGCGAGGAAGGATGAGCAGTTCTTC.